This TCR beta chain was observed in a study of blood T cell repertoires in COVID-19. For the study at large: Samples representing acute and convalescent COVID-19 were sourced from the United States, Italy and Spain.

The J segment lost 3 bases and the V segment lost 8 bases, leaving 8 bases of the junction unmatched. Germline CDR1 is SNHLY and CDR2 is FYNNEI. CDR3 length: 15 residues. Adults between about 18 and 95 years of age took part from about two dozen US areas. Original processing notes: It was from reference gene primer amplification that nucleated cell counts were estimated. Libraries were prepared by immunoSEQ multiplex PCR; TCRdb keeps only in-frame clonotypes and omits some of them. That table gives V, J and clone size, and the DNA gave D and trimming. The table lists 300,000 to 400,000 clones, 89% of them singletons.

This receptor was taken from a man in his 60s who had recovered from COVID-19. Specimen: PBMCs or T cells enriched from blood (not recorded which). The J gene is TRBJ1-1, the V gene TRBV2, with 11 nucleotides matching TRBD1. The CDR3 region has the DNA TGTGCCAGCTCTCCGGGACAGGGGGTATACACTGAAGCTTTCTTT. Its translation: CASSPGQGVYTEAFF. The full variable domain, with the rest looked up from reference TRBV2 and TRBJ1-1, is EPEVTQTPSHQVTQMGQEVILRCVPISNHLYFYWYRQILGQKVEFLVSFYNNEISEKSEIFDDQFSVERPDGSNFTLKIRSTKLEDSAMYFCASSPGQGVYTEAFFGQGTRLTVV.